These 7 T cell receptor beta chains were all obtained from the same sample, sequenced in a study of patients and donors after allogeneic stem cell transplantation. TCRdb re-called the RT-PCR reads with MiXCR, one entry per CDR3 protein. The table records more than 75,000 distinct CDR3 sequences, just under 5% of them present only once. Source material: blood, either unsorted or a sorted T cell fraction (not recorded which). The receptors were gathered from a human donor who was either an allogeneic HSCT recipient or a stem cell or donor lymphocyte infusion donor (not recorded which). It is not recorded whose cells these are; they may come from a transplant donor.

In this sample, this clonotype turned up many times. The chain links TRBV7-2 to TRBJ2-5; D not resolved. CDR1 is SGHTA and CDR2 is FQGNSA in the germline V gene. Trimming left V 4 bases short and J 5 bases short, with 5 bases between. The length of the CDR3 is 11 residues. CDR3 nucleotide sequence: TGTGCCAGCAGCTCGAGTGAGACCCAGTACTTC. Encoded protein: CASSSSETQYF.

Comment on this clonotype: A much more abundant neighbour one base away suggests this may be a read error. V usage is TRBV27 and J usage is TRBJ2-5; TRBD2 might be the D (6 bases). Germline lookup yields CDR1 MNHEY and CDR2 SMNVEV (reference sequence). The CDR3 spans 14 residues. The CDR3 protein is CAGSSGLSSETQYF. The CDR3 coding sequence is TGTGCCGGCAGTTCGGGACTTTCATCGGAGACCCAGTACTTC.

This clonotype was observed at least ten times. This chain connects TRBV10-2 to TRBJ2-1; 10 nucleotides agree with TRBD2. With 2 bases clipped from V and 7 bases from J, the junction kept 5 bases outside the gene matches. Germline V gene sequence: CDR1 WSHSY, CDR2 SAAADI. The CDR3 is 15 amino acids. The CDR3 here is CASSERSGGGNEQFF. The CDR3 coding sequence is TGCGCCAGCAGTGAGAGAAGCGGGGGGGGAAATGAGCAGTTCTTC.

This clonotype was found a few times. The CDR3 region is CSAPGLAREETQYF. CDR3 nucleotides: TGCAGTGCTCCCGGACTAGCTAGGGAAGAGACCCAGTACTTC. J is TRBJ2-5 and V is TRBV20-1; TRBD2 agrees at 8 bases. The V segment lost 5 bases and the J segment 3 bases; nucleotides outside the gene matches: 8. Germline CDR1 and CDR2: DFQATT and SNEGSKA (reference sequence). The CDR3 contains 14 residues.

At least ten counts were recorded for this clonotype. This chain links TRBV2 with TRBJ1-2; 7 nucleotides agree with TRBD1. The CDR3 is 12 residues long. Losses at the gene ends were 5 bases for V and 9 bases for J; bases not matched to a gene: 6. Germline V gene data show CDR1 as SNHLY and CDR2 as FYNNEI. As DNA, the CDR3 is TGTGCCAGCAGTCCAAACAGGGGTAGCTACACCTTC. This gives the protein CASSPNRGSYTF.

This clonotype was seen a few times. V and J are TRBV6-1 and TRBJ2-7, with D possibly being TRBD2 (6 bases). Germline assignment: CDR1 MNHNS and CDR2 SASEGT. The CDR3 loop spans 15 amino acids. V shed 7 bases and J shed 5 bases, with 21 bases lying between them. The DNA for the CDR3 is TGTGCCAGCATTGCACGGGGGTTTGGGTTAGACGAGCAGTACTTC. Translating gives CASIARGFGLDEQYF.

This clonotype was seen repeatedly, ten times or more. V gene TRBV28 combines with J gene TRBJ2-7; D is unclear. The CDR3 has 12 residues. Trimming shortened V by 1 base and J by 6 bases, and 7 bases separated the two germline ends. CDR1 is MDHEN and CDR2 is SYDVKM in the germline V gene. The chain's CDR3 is CASSLFRTEQYF. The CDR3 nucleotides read TGTGCCAGCAGTTTATTCAGGACCGAGCAGTACTTC.